This T cell receptor beta chain comes out of a study of shared clonotypes between healthy human individuals. The method was immunoSEQ multiplex PCR; TCRdb's version includes in-frame clones alone and lacks a portion of them. The sample has more than 400,000 clones; around 73% are singletons. The TCR was taken from a woman aged 40-49 years in good health. Some clones in this sample may be carry-over from other donors' samples. Source material: PBMCs.

The CDR3 DNA reads as TGTGCCAGCAGCCCGGCGACAGGGATAGAGACCCAGTACTTC. Amino acid sequence: CASSPATGIETQYF. The chain employs TRBV11-2 and TRBJ2-5, with 7 nucleotides matching TRBD1. The CDR3 is made up of 14 amino acids. Per germline, CDR1 SGHAT and CDR2 FQNNGV. Trimming removed 5 bases from V and 4 bases from J; junction bases left unmatched: 7.